The clone carrying this T cell receptor (beta chain) was seen a few times. This CDR3 has 13 residues. The germline V gene has CDR1 SGHTA and CDR2 FQGNSA. Trimming stripped 6 bases from V and 0 bases from J, with 8 bases between. Authors' processing steps: By means of reference gene primer amplification, nucleated cell counts were estimated. The data were produced by immunoSEQ multiplex PCR, yet TCRdb's version contains in-frame clones alone and is incomplete. V and J calls and clone size are those listed in that table; D and trimming were worked out from the DNA. The repertoire holds about 120,000 clones, with over 75% as singletons. This record comes from a study of blood T cell repertoires in COVID-19. At the level of the study: Samples taken during acute and convalescent COVID-19 were collected in the United States, Italy and Spain. PBMCs, B-cell-depleted T cells, or T cells were the source of the cDNA or gDNA that made up the material.

This TCR came from a woman aged 70-85 years with acute or convalescent COVID-19. The J gene is TRBJ1-1, the V gene TRBV7-2; D ambiguous. The sample consisted of peripheral blood. As DNA, the CDR3 is TGTGCCAGCAGGGAGGATATGAACACTGAAGCTTTCTTT. Protein: CASREDMNTEAFF.